The 9 T cell receptor beta chains given below trace back to one sample, sequenced in a study of T cell changes during pregnancy in multiple sclerosis. Sequencing used immunoSEQ multiplex PCR; TCRdb keeps in-frame clones, though not all of them. This table holds about 77,000 clones, 89% found once. Here the sequenced sample was peripheral blood, taken before pregnancy. Source of these receptors: a female donor with multiple sclerosis, enrolled in a pregnancy study.

The rearrangement links TRBV5-1 to TRBJ1-1; D call uncertain. Per germline, CDR1 SGHRS and CDR2 YFSETQ. Between the trimmed V and J ends, which lost 1 base and 3 bases, there was a span of 10 bases. The CDR3 is made up of 14 amino acids. The CDR3 DNA reads TGCGCCAGCAGCTTGTATTTAGGAGACACTGAAGCTTTCTTT. The encoded protein is CASSLYLGDTEAFF.

The V call is TRBV5-1, the J call TRBJ2-2; TRBD2 matches at 7 bases. The CDR3 sequence is 15 residues long. V shed 4 bases, J shed 6 bases, and the junction held 9 bases outside the gene matches. The germline CDR1 and CDR2 sequences are SGHRS and YFSETQ. Here the CDR3 reads CASSPGGLIAGELFF. CDR3 bases: TGCGCCAGCAGCCCGGGGGGACTAATCGCCGGGGAGCTGTTTTTT.

V and J are TRBV6-5 and TRBJ1-2; D gene uncertain. The V end lost 4 bases, the J end lost 0 bases, and 6 bases lay between the germline ends. The CDR3 spans 13 residues. CDR1 and CDR2 from the germline V gene are MNHEY and SVGAGI. Written as DNA, the CDR3 is TGTGCCAGCAGTTCCCGGGCTAACTATGGCTACACCTTC. Protein: CASSSRANYGYTF.

This chain links TRBV5-4 with TRBJ2-3; tentative D call: TRBD2 (6 bases). The germline V gene has CDR1 SGHNT and CDR2 YYREEE (reference sequence). The V end lost 6 bases, the J end lost 6 bases, and 23 bases lay between the germline ends. The CDR3 totals 16 residues. The chain's CDR3 is CASKKTHAREADTQYF. The CDR3 nucleotides read TGTGCCAGCAAAAAGACTCACGCCAGGGAGGCCGATACGCAGTATTTT.

The rearrangement links TRBV15 to TRBJ1-5; 7 bases fit TRBD1. V shed 3 bases and J 6 bases; nucleotides not matched to a gene: 8. The CDR3 sequence is 15 residues long. CDR1 is LNHNV, CDR2 YYDKDF, per germline (reference sequence). The CDR3 reads CATSRPDRVGQPQHF. The CDR3 region has the DNA TGTGCCACCAGCAGGCCCGACAGGGTAGGTCAGCCCCAGCATTTT.

The rearrangement joins TRBV19 to TRBJ1-1; D possibly corresponds to TRBD1 (6 bases). Trimming pared 9 bases from V and 5 bases from J, leaving 22 bases between. From germline, CDR1 is LNHDA and CDR2 SQIVND (reference sequence). The CDR3 consists of 15 residues. CDR3 nucleotide sequence: TGTGCCAGCCGCCCGCTAATACAGGGTCGTACTGAAGCTTTCTTT. Protein product: CASRPLIQGRTEAFF. Combining the CDR3 with reference TRBV19 and TRBJ1-1 gives the whole variable domain DGGITQSPKYLFRKEGQNVTLSCEQNLNHDAMYWYRQDPGQGLRLIYYSQIVNDFQKGDIAEGYSVSREKKESFPLTVTSAQKNPTAFYLCASRPLIQGRTEAFFGQGTRLTVV.

The CDR3 reads CASSFLDRGTYGYTF. CDR3 nucleotides: TGTGCCAGCAGCTTCCTGGACAGGGGAACCTATGGCTACACCTTC. J is TRBJ1-2 and V is TRBV7-2; 9 bases line up with TRBD1. Per the germline V gene, CDR1 is SGHTA and CDR2 is FQGNSA. CDR3 length equals 15 residues. J was trimmed by 4 bases and V by 3 bases; bases with no gene match: 6.

V is TRBV7-9 and J is TRBJ1-1; 8 bases line up with TRBD1. V lost 4 bases, J lost 7 bases, and 5 bases stayed unmatched. The CDR3 totals 13 residues. Germline V gene lookup returns CDR1 SEHNR and CDR2 FQNEAQ (reference sequence). DNA for the CDR3: TGTGCCAGCAGCTCGGGGACAGGCAATGAAGCTTTCTTT. It codes for CASSSGTGNEAFF.

This clone was detected once. V and J are TRBV7-3 and TRBJ2-3; the match to TRBD2 covers 8 bases. This CDR3 region has 15 residues. V lost 6 bases and J lost 1; bases outside the gene matches: 6. Per germline, CDR1 SGHTA and CDR2 FQGTGA. The CDR3: CASSPGGAGTDTQYF. CDR3 bases: TGTGCCAGCAGTCCGGGGGGGGCAGGCACAGATACGCAGTATTTT.